These T cell receptor beta chains were read from a single sample in a study of T cell responses to AZD1222 COVID-19 vaccine. The table came from immunoSEQ multiplex PCR; TCRdb's copy has only in-frame clones and leaves some out. The profile shows about 140,000 clones, 85% to 90% of them singletons. The sequencing used peripheral blood, collected on day 0 of AZD1222 vaccination. These TCRs come from an adult in good health. Both conserved end residues are part of each CDR3. The D gene is left open where the match is weak. Some rows have no size entry. The others give once, few or many, or a class for an expanded clone.

D: TRBD2
J: TRBJ2-1
V: TRBV7-2
size: NA
DNA: TGTGCCAGCAGCATGACTAGCAGGATCAAACAAAGCTCCTACAATGAGCAGTTCTTC
CDR3: CASSMTSRIKQSSYNEQFF

D: NA
J: TRBJ1-3
V: TRBV5-1
size: NA
DNA: TGCGCCAGCAGCTTGGCTTTCCAAAGCTCTGGAAACACCATATATTTT
CDR3: CASSLAFQSSGNTIYF

D: NA
J: TRBJ1-6
V: TRBV6-2/TRBV6-3
size: NA
DNA: TGTGCCAGCAGTTTTCGTCTGGATAATTCACCCCTCCACTTT
CDR3: CASSFRLDNSPLHF

D: TRBD1
J: TRBJ1-4
V: TRBV7-9
size: NA
DNA: TGTGCCAGCAGCCCTAACGATCAAGACGAACAGGGGGCTTACGAAAAACTGTTTTTT
CDR3: CASSPNDQDEQGAYEKLFF

D: NA
J: TRBJ1-3
V: TRBV6-1
size: NA
DNA: TGTGCCAGCAGCCTCCGACAGGACTCTGGAAACACCATATATTTT
CDR3: CASSLRQDSGNTIYF

D: NA
J: TRBJ2-7
V: TRBV3-1/TRBV3-2
size: NA
DNA: TGTGCCAGCAGCCAAGGACTTACCTACGAGCAGTACTTC
CDR3: CASSQGLTYEQYF

D: NA
J: TRBJ2-4
V: TRBV18
size: NA
DNA: TGTGCCAGCTCATCAATGGGGCTAGGGGGAAACATTCAGTACTTC
CDR3: CASSSMGLGGNIQYF

D: NA
J: TRBJ1-5
V: TRBV2
size: NA
DNA: TGTGCCAGCAGTGTGGACGATTGGAATCAGCCCCAGCATTTT
CDR3: CASSVDDWNQPQHF

D: TRBD2
J: TRBJ2-1
V: TRBV6-5
size: NA
DNA: TGTGCCAGCAGGCCGGGACTAGCGGGGTTTGAGCAGTTCTTC
CDR3: CASRPGLAGFEQFF

D: NA
J: TRBJ2-2
V: TRBV7-3
size: NA
DNA: TGTGCCAGCAGCTCGCGCTTGAACACCGGGGAGCTGTTTTTT
CDR3: CASSSRLNTGELFF

D: NA
J: TRBJ1-3
V: TRBV6-5
size: NA
DNA: TGTGCCAGCAGTTGGGGCGATGGAAACACCATATATTTT
CDR3: CASSWGDGNTIYF

D: NA
J: TRBJ2-7
V: TRBV21-1
size: NA
DNA: TGTGCCAGCAGCAAAGCGCTAGGATCGCCCCATCTCGAGCAGTACTTC
CDR3: CASSKALGSPHLEQYF

D: TRBD1
J: TRBJ1-4
V: TRBV4-1
size: once
DNA: TGCGCCAGCAGCCAAGAGAGGGGACAGAAGGGTGAAAAACTGTTTTTT
CDR3: CASSQERGQKGEKLFF

D: NA
J: TRBJ2-2
V: TRBV15
size: NA
DNA: TGTGCCACCAGCAGCCATCCGGGTGGAGGTAGCGGCACCGGGGAGCTGTTTTTT
CDR3: CATSSHPGGGSGTGELFF

D: TRBD2
J: TRBJ2-1
V: TRBV10-2
size: few
DNA: TGCGCCAGCAGGGAGACCGGACTAGCGATCATCGATGAGCAGTTCTTC
CDR3: CASRETGLAIIDEQFF

D: NA
J: TRBJ1-1
V: TRBV4-1
size: NA
DNA: TGCGCCAGCAGCCAACCAAGACAGAAATCGCCTGAAGCTTTCTTT
CDR3: CASSQPRQKSPEAFF

D: NA
J: TRBJ2-6
V: TRBV18
size: NA
DNA: TGTGCCAGCTCACTCACGGGCATCAGGGCGGCTGGGGCCAACGTCCTGACTTTC
CDR3: CASSLTGIRAAGANVLTF

D: NA
J: TRBJ2-1
V: TRBV15
size: NA
DNA: TGTGCCACCAGCAGAGAAGGGCTCTCCTACAATGAGCAGTTCTTC
CDR3: CATSREGLSYNEQFF

D: TRBD1
J: TRBJ1-2
V: TRBV5-6
size: NA
DNA: TGTGCCAGCATCGCGGCTACAGGGGGCGGAGGCTATGGCTACACCTTC
CDR3: CASIAATGGGGYGYTF

D: TRBD1
J: TRBJ2-1
V: TRBV11-3
size: NA
DNA: TGTGCCAGCAGCTTAGTCCGGGACAGCTACAATGAGCAGTTCTTC
CDR3: CASSLVRDSYNEQFF

D: NA
J: TRBJ2-5
V: TRBV5-1
size: NA
DNA: TGCGCCAGCAGCTTGTCCTTTGAGACCCAGTACTTC
CDR3: CASSLSFETQYF

D: TRBD1
J: TRBJ2-2
V: TRBV6-5
size: NA
DNA: TGTGCCAGCAGTCCCGGAAGACAGGGGGCCGGGGAGCTGTTTTTT
CDR3: CASSPGRQGAGELFF

D: NA
J: TRBJ1-2
V: TRBV5-6
size: NA
DNA: TGTGCCAGCGGAAGTTTCTATGGCTACACCTTC
CDR3: CASGSFYGYTF

D: TRBD1
J: TRBJ1-1
V: TRBV27
size: NA
DNA: TGTGCCAGCAGTTGGTTCGGACAGGCTGAAGCTTTCTTT
CDR3: CASSWFGQAEAFF

D: NA
J: TRBJ1-1
V: TRBV5-1
size: NA
DNA: TGCGCCAGCAGCCCTTTCCGCGGGCCGAACACTGAAGCTTTCTTT
CDR3: CASSPFRGPNTEAFF

D: TRBD2
J: TRBJ2-1
V: TRBV15
size: NA
DNA: TGTGCCACCAGCCTACGACTAGCGGGGGCGTTAAATGAGCAGTTCTTC
CDR3: CATSLRLAGALNEQFF

D: TRBD1
J: TRBJ1-3
V: TRBV9
size: NA
DNA: TGTGCCAGCAGCGGAATCCGGGACAGCTCTGGAAACACCATATATTTT
CDR3: CASSGIRDSSGNTIYF

D: NA
J: TRBJ2-7
V: TRBV11-2
size: NA
DNA: TGTGCCAGCAGCCTCAGGTGGGACTCGGGGTTTTACGAGCAGTACTTC
CDR3: CASSLRWDSGFYEQYF

D: NA
J: TRBJ1-2
V: TRBV5-4
size: NA
DNA: TGTGCCAGCAGCTTGGTCCCTGGGACCTATGGCTACACCTTC
CDR3: CASSLVPGTYGYTF

D: TRBD2
J: TRBJ2-3
V: TRBV2
size: NA
DNA: TGTGCCAGCAAGGAAGCTAGCGGGAGATCAGATACGCAGTATTTT
CDR3: CASKEASGRSDTQYF

D: TRBD1
J: TRBJ1-1
V: TRBV6-1
size: NA
DNA: TGTGCCAGCAGTGAGACAGGGGGCATCACTGAAGCTTTCTTT
CDR3: CASSETGGITEAFF

D: NA
J: TRBJ2-5
V: TRBV4-1
size: NA
DNA: TGCGCCAGCAGCCAAAAAGAGACCCAGTACTTC
CDR3: CASSQKETQYF

D: TRBD1
J: TRBJ2-2
V: TRBV6-4
size: NA
DNA: TGTGCCAGCAGCACTCACGGGACAGAGAACACCGGGGAGCTGTTTTTT
CDR3: CASSTHGTENTGELFF

D: NA
J: TRBJ1-1
V: TRBV3-1/TRBV3-2
size: NA
DNA: TGTGCCAGCAAGGACAGCGCCGCGGGGGTCACTGAAGCTTTCTTT
CDR3: CASKDSAAGVTEAFF

D: TRBD1
J: TRBJ1-5
V: TRBV7-8
size: NA
DNA: TGTGCCAGCGGAGGGGGCAGAAATCAGCCCCAGCATTTT
CDR3: CASGGGRNQPQHF

D: NA
J: TRBJ1-5
V: TRBV18
size: NA
DNA: TGTGCCAGCTCACCAGACAGGTCTCGCCAGCCCCAGCATTTT
CDR3: CASSPDRSRQPQHF

D: TRBD1
J: TRBJ2-1
V: TRBV28
size: NA
DNA: TGTGCCAGCAGCCGAATTGGGACAGGGGTCTTGGATGAGCAGTTCTTC
CDR3: CASSRIGTGVLDEQFF

D: NA
J: TRBJ1-2
V: TRBV4-1
size: NA
DNA: TGCGCCAGCAGCCTACAGGGTCGGGATGGCTACACCTTC
CDR3: CASSLQGRDGYTF

D: NA
J: TRBJ1-2
V: TRBV28
size: NA
DNA: TGTGCCAGCGGTTTACGTTCGACTTATAACTATGGCTACACCTTC
CDR3: CASGLRSTYNYGYTF

D: TRBD1
J: TRBJ1-5
V: TRBV28
size: NA
DNA: TGTGCCAGCAGTCAGGGGGGGGCACAGCAGCCCCAGCATTTT
CDR3: CASSQGGAQQPQHF

D: NA
J: TRBJ1-2
V: TRBV5-1
size: NA
DNA: TGCGCCAGCAGCTTGGCCGAGGGTCACTATGGCTACACCTTC
CDR3: CASSLAEGHYGYTF

D: TRBD2
J: TRBJ2-1
V: TRBV7-3
size: NA
DNA: TGTGCCAGCAGCCTGCCGGGACTAAGGACCGATGAGCAGTTCTTC
CDR3: CASSLPGLRTDEQFF

D: NA
J: TRBJ1-6
V: TRBV5-1
size: NA
DNA: TGCGCCAGCAGCTTACAGGTCGGGGATTCACCCCTCCACTTT
CDR3: CASSLQVGDSPLHF

D: TRBD1
J: TRBJ1-6
V: TRBV6-1
size: NA
DNA: TGTGCCAGCAGTGAAGCGGGGACAGTCTATAATTCACCCCTCCACTTT
CDR3: CASSEAGTVYNSPLHF

D: NA
J: TRBJ2-1
V: TRBV9
size: once
DNA: TGTGCCAGCAGCGTAGATCAGAAAGCTAGCTCCTACAATGAGCAGTTCTTC
CDR3: CASSVDQKASSYNEQFF

D: NA
J: TRBJ2-4
V: TRBV28
size: NA
DNA: TGTGCCAGCAGCCCCTTCTTCAACATTCAGTACTTC
CDR3: CASSPFFNIQYF

D: NA
J: TRBJ1-1
V: TRBV12-5
size: NA
DNA: TGTGCTAGTGGTTTATTACTACAGACGAACACTGAAGCTTTCTTT
CDR3: CASGLLLQTNTEAFF

D: NA
J: TRBJ1-4
V: TRBV2
size: NA
DNA: TGTGCCAGCAGTCCTAACCCCGGGCAAAAAGGAAAACTGTTTTTT
CDR3: CASSPNPGQKGKLFF

D: NA
J: TRBJ1-2
V: TRBV7-2
size: NA
DNA: TGTGCCAGCAGCTTCTTACCGGACTTCCTTAGCTACACCTTC
CDR3: CASSFLPDFLSYTF

D: NA
J: TRBJ1-3
V: TRBV30
size: NA
DNA: TGTGCCTGGAGTCAACAGGGCAGCTCTGGAAACACCATATATTTT
CDR3: CAWSQQGSSGNTIYF

D: TRBD1
J: TRBJ1-2
V: TRBV4-2
size: once
DNA: TGTGCCAGCAGCCTTCACGCTGAGTCTTATCGCTGGACAGGGAGGTCCTATGGCTACACCTTC
CDR3: CASSLHAESYRWTGRSYGYTF

D: NA
J: TRBJ1-2
V: TRBV7-2
size: NA
DNA: TGTGCCAGCAGCTCCGGGGGGCGTGGGGGCTACACCTTC
CDR3: CASSSGGRGGYTF

D: NA
J: TRBJ1-5
V: TRBV28
size: NA
DNA: TGTGCCAGCAGTTTACTGGGCCTAAGGAACAATCAGCCCCAGCATTTT
CDR3: CASSLLGLRNNQPQHF

D: NA
J: TRBJ1-3
V: TRBV21-1
size: NA
DNA: TGTGCCAGCAGCCATGGGGAAACCCCGGGGCTAGGAAACACCATATATTTT
CDR3: CASSHGETPGLGNTIYF